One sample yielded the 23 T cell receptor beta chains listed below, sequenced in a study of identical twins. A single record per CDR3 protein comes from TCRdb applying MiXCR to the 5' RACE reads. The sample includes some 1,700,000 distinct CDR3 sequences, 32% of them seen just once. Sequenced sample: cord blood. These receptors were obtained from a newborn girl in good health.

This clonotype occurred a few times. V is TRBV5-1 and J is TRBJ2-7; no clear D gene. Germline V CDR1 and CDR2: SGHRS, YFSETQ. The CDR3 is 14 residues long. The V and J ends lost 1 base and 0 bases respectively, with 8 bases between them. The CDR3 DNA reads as TGCGCCAGCAGCTTGAGATACAGCTCCTACGAGCAGTACTTC. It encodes CASSLRYSSYEQYF. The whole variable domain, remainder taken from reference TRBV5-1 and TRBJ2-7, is KAGVTQTPRYLIKTRGQQVTLSCSPISGHRSVSWYQQTPGQGLQFLFEYFSETQRNKGNFPGRFSGRQFSNSRSEMNVSTLELGDSALYLCASSLRYSSYEQYFGPGTRLTVT.

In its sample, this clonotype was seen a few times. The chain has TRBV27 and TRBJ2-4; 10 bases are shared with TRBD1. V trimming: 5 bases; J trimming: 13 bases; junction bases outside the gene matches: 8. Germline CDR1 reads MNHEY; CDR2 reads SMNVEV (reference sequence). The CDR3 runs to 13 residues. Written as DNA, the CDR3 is TGTGCCAGCAGTCGACAGGGGGCAAAGGAGCAGTACTTC. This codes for CASSRQGAKEQYF.

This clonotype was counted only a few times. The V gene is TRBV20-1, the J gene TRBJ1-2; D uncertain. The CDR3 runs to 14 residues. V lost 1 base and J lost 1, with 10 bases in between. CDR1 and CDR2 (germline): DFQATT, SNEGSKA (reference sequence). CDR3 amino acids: CSARVPSNNYGYTF. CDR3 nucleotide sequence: TGCAGTGCTAGAGTGCCGAGTAATAACTATGGCTACACCTTC.

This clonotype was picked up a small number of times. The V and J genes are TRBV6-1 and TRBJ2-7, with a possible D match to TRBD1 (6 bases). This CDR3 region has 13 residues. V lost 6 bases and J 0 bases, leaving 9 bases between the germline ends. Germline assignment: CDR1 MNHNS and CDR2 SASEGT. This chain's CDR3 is CASSDRFSYEQYF. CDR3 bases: TGTGCCAGCAGCGACAGGTTCTCCTACGAGCAGTACTTC.

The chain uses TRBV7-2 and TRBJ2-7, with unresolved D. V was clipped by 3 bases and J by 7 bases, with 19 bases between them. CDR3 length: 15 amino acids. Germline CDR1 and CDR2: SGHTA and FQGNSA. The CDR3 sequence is CASSFASYLSNEQYF. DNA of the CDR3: TGTGCCAGCAGCTTCGCCAGTTATCTCTCCAATGAGCAGTACTTC.

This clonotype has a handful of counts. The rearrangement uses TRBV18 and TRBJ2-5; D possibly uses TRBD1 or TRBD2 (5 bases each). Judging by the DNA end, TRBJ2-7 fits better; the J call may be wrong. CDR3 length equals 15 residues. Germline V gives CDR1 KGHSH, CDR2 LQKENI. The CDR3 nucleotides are TGTGCCAGCTCCCGCGCCGGGACGCTGAGGTACGAGCAGTACTTC. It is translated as CASSRAGTLRYEQYF.

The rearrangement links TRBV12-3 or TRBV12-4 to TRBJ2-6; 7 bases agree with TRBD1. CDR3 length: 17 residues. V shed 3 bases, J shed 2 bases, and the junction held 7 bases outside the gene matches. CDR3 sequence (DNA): TGTGCCAGCAGTTTCGGGGACAGAGTCCCTGGGGCCAACGTCCTGACTTTC. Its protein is CASSFGDRVPGANVLTF.

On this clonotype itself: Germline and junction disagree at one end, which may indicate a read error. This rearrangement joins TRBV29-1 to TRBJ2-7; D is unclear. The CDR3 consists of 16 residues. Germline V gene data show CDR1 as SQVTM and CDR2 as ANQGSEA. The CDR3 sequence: CSVVLTSHSFSYEQNF. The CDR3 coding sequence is TGCAGCGTTGTCCTAACTTCCCACTCGTTCTCCTACGAGCAGAACTTC.

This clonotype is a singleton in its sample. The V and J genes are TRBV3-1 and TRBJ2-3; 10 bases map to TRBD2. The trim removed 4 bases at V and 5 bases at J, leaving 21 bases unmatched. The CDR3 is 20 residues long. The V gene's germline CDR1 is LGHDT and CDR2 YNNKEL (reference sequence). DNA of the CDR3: TGTGCCAGCAGCCCTCTACTAGCGGGATCGTACCTCACTCTGGGAGATACGCAGTATTTT. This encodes CASSPLLAGSYLTLGDTQYF.

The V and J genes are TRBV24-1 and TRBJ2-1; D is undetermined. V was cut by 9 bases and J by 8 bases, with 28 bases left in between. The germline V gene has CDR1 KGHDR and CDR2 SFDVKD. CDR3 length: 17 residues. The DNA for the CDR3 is TGTGCCACCGGTACAGAATTAAGGGCAGGCCCGTGCGATGAGCAGTTCTTC. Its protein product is CATGTELRAGPCDEQFF.

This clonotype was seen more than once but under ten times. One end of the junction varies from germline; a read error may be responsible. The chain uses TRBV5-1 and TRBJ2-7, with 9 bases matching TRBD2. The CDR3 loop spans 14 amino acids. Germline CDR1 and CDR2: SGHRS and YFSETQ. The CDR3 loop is CASSLSLAGNEQYF. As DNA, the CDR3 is TGTGCCAGCAGCTTAAGTCTAGCGGGAAACGAGCAGTACTTC.

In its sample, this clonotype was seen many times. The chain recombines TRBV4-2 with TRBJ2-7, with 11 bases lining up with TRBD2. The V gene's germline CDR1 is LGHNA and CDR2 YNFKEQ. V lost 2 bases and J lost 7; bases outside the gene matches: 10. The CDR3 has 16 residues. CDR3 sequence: CASSQPLAGGLEEQYF. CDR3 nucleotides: TGTGCCAGCAGCCAACCGCTAGCGGGGGGTTTGGAAGAGCAGTACTTC.

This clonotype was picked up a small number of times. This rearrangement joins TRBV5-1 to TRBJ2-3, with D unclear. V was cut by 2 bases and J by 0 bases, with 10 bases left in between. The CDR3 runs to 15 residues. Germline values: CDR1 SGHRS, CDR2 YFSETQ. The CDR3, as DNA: TGCGCCAGCAGCTTAATCACCCACAGCACAGATACGCAGTATTTT. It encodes CASSLITHSTDTQYF.

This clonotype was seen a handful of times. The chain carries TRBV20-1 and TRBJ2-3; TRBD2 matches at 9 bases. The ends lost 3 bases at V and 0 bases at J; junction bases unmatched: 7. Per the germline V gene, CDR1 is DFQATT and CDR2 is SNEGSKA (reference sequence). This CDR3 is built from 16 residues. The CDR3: CSARWAGGPSTDTQYF. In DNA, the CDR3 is TGCAGTGCTAGGTGGGCGGGAGGGCCTAGCACAGATACGCAGTATTTT.

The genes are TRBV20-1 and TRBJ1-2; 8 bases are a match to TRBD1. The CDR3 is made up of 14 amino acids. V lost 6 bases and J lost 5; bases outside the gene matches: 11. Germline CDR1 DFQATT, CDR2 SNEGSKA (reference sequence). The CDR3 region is CSARRDRWEYGYTF. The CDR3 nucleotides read TGCAGTGCCCGTCGGGACAGGTGGGAATATGGCTACACCTTC.

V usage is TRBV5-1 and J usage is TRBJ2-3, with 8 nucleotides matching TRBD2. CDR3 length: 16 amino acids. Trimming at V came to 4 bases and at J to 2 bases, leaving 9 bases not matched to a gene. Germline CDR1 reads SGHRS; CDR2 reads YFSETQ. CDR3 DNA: TGCGCCAGCAGCAACACCGGGACTAGTCCCACAGATACGCAGTATTTT. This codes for CASSNTGTSPTDTQYF.

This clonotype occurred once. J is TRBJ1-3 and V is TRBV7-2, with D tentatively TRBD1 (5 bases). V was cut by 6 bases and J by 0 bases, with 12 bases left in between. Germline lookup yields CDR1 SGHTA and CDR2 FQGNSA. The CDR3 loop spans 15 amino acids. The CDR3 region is CASRGTGYSGNTIYF. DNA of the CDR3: TGTGCCAGCAGAGGGACGGGATACTCTGGAAACACCATATATTTT.

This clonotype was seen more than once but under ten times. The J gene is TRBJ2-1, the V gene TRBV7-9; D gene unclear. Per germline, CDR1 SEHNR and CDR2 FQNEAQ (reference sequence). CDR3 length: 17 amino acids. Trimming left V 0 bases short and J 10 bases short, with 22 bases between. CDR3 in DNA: TGTGCCAGCAGCTTAGCCCCTATGGCCCTTCCTTCCCTAGAGCAGTTCTTC. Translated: CASSLAPMALPSLEQFF. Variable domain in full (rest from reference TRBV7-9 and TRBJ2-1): DTGVSQNPRHKITKRGQNVTFRCDPISEHNRLYWYRQTLGQGPEFLTYFQNEAQLEKSRLLSDRFSAERPKGSFSTLEIQRTEQGDSAMYLCASSLAPMALPSLEQFFGPGTRLTVL.

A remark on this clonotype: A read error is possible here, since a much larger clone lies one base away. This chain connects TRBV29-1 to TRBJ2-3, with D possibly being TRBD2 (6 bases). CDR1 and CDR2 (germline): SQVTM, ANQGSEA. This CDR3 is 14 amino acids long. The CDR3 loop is CIVSRGKGTDTQYF. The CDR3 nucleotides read TGCATCGTTAGTCGCGGGAAGGGCACAGATACGCAGTATTTT.

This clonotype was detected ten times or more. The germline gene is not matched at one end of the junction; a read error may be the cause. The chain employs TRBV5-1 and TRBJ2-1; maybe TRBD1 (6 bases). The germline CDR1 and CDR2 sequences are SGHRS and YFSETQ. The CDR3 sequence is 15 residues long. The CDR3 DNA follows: TGTGCCAGCAGTTTAGGGCAGGGGACCTACAATGAGCAGTTCTTC. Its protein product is CASSLGQGTYNEQFF.

The CDR3 DNA reads as TGTGCCAGCAGTGGTACAGCGCCCCCGGAAAAACTGTTTTTT. Translated: CASSGTAPPEKLFF. The gene calls are TRBV27 and TRBJ1-4; D gene unclear. The CDR3 contains 14 residues. V was clipped by 5 bases and J by 8 bases, with 15 bases between them. Germline V gene sequence: CDR1 MNHEY, CDR2 SMNVEV (reference sequence).

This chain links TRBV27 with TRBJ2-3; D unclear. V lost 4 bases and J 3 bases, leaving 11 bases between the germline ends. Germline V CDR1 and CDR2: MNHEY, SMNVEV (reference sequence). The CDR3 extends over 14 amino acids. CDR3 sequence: CASSSPAMTDTQYF. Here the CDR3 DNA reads TGTGCCAGCAGTTCCCCCGCGATGACAGATACGCAGTATTTT.

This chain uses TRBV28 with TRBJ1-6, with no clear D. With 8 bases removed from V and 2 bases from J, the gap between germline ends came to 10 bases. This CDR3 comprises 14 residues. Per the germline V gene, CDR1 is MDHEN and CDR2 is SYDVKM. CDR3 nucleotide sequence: TGTGCCAGCCTACGTGCTCCCTATAATTCACCCCTCCACTTT. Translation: CASLRAPYNSPLHF.